These 27 T cell receptor beta chains originate from one sample sequenced in a study of T cell responses to AZD1222 COVID-19 vaccine. Profiling relied on immunoSEQ multiplex PCR, and the TCRdb table lists in-frame clones only, not all of them. The sample gives about 140,000 clones, 80% to 95% of which show up once; more than 0.7% is in the top ten. The sequencing used peripheral blood, collected on day 0 of MenACWY control vaccination. The receptor source for this set is an adult in good health.

The gene calls are TRBV6-6 and TRBJ1-1; D is perhaps TRBD1 (5 bases). The CDR3 has 15 residues. V was cut by 5 bases and J by 1 base, with 14 bases left in between. The germline V gene has CDR1 MNHNY and CDR2 SVGAGI (reference sequence). The CDR3 region is CASSPGDGRNTEAFF. Written as DNA, the CDR3 is TGTGCCAGCAGTCCGGGGGACGGACGGAACACTGAAGCTTTCTTT.

The chain links TRBV7-7 to TRBJ2-1; TRBD2 might be the D (5 bases). The CDR3 is 16 residues long. Germline CDR1 is SSHAT and CDR2 is FNYEAQ (reference sequence). Trimming took 0 bases from V and 2 from J, leaving 11 bases between them. The CDR3 reads CASSLAASGAYNEQFF. For the CDR3, the DNA is TGTGCCAGCAGCTTAGCGGCGAGCGGAGCCTACAATGAGCAGTTCTTC. Full variable domain (remainder filled in from reference TRBV7-7 and TRBJ2-1): GAGVSQSPRYKVTKRGQDVTLRCDPISSHATLYWYQQALGQGPEFLTYFNYEAQPDKSGLPSDRFSAERPEGSISTLTIQRTEQRDSAMYRCASSLAASGAYNEQFFGPGTRLTVL.

The chain carries TRBV5-1 and TRBJ2-3; 9 bases match TRBD1. CDR1 is SGHRS, CDR2 YFSETQ, per germline. The trim removed 4 bases at V and 4 bases at J, leaving 1 base unmatched. The CDR3 covers 13 residues. The CDR3, as DNA: TGCGCCAGCAGCGGACAGGGGCCAGATACGCAGTATTTT. Translation: CASSGQGPDTQYF.

This clone was detected only once. V gene TRBV5-1 combines with J gene TRBJ1-5; 7 nucleotides match TRBD1. Germline lookup yields CDR1 SGHRS and CDR2 YFSETQ. The V gene end was trimmed by 9 bases and the J gene end by 7 bases; junction bases not matched to a gene: 16. This CDR3 region has 15 residues. The CDR3 bases are TGCGCCACCGAAGTAGGGAGACAGGGCGGGCAGCCCCAGCATTTT. Protein sequence: CATEVGRQGGQPQHF.

The chain links TRBV4-2 to TRBJ1-6; D uncertain. Trimming pared 4 bases from V and 6 bases from J, leaving 13 bases between. The CDR3 sequence is 15 residues long. The germline CDR1 and CDR2 sequences are LGHNA and YNFKEQ. The chain's CDR3 is CASSPTRAFNSPLHF. CDR3 bases: TGTGCCAGCAGCCCAACCCGGGCCTTTAATTCACCCCTCCACTTT.

The chain employs TRBV9 and TRBJ1-1; perhaps TRBD1 as D (5 bases). With 0 bases removed from V and 1 base from J, the gap between germline ends came to 16 bases. The CDR3 is made up of 17 amino acids. Germline loops: CDR1 SGDLS, CDR2 YYNGEE. The CDR3 region has the DNA TGTGCCAGCAGCGTAGCGGGCAGGGTAGGGCAGAACACTGAAGCTTTCTTT. This sequence encodes CASSVAGRVGQNTEAFF.

V usage is TRBV28 and J usage is TRBJ2-2, with D tentatively TRBD1 (6 bases). Germline V gene sequence: CDR1 MDHEN, CDR2 SYDVKM. This CDR3 has 17 amino acids. With 4 bases removed from V and 0 bases from J, the gap between germline ends came to 15 bases. The CDR3 DNA reads TGTGCCAGCAGTTCCAACACAGGGCCGACGAACACCGGGGAGCTGTTTTTT. Protein: CASSSNTGPTNTGELFF.

The rearrangement uses TRBV19 and TRBJ2-7; tentative D call: TRBD2 (6 bases). The CDR3 runs to 14 residues. Trimming took 3 bases from V and 3 from J, leaving 12 bases between them. Per the germline V gene, CDR1 is LNHDA and CDR2 is SQIVND (reference sequence). The CDR3 sequence is CASSMGGAGYEQYF. The CDR3 nucleotides are TGTGCCAGTAGTATGGGGGGAGCGGGCTACGAGCAGTACTTC.

CDR3 region: CASSRGILAGQPQHF. DNA of the CDR3: TGTGCCAGTAGTAGAGGCATCCTGGCAGGGCAGCCCCAGCATTTT. The chain joins TRBV19 to TRBJ1-5, with D possibly TRBD1 on 5 matching bases. Germline-derived CDR1 and CDR2 are LNHDA and SQIVND (reference sequence). V was pared by 4 bases and J by 7 bases, with 17 bases between. This CDR3 comprises 15 residues. Full variable domain (rest looked up from reference TRBV19 and TRBJ1-5): DGGITQSPKYLFRKEGQNVTLSCEQNLNHDAMYWYRQDPGQGLRLIYYSQIVNDFQKGDIAEGYSVSREKKESFPLTVTSAQKNPTAFYLCASSRGILAGQPQHFGDGTRLSIL.

This clone has a single count. The V and J genes are TRBV3-1 (or the pseudogene TRBV3-2) and TRBJ1-2; tentatively, D is TRBD1 (5 bases). V was shortened by 1 base and J by 5 bases, with 17 bases between the two germline ends. The CDR3 is made up of 16 amino acids. Germline loops: CDR1 LGHDT, CDR2 YNNKEL (reference sequence). CDR3 amino acids: CASSQVLGRNHYGYTF. The CDR3 DNA follows: TGTGCCAGCAGCCAAGTTCTGGGGCGTAACCATTATGGCTACACCTTC.

This clone appeared a single time. The chain carries TRBV10-3 and TRBJ1-4; D may be TRBD1 (6 bases). Trimming took off 3 bases at V and 0 bases at J, with 17 bases between the two ends. The CDR3 contains 18 residues. Germline values: CDR1 ENHRY, CDR2 SYGVKD. Here the CDR3 DNA reads TGTGCCATCAGTGACGGGGGCCAAGGAGCAACAACTAATGAAAAACTGTTTTTT. Translation: CAISDGGQGATTNEKLFF.

This clone has a single count. This chain connects TRBV25-1 to TRBJ1-3; D gene uncertain. CDR1 MGHDK and CDR2 SYGVNS come from the germline V gene. V lost 1 base to trimming and J lost 7 bases, with 11 bases between them. The CDR3 spans 14 residues. This CDR3 is CASSESHRVNTIYF. CDR3 sequence (DNA): TGTGCCAGCAGTGAATCGCACCGAGTTAACACCATATATTTT.

The V gene is TRBV9, the J gene TRBJ1-2, with no clear D. The V and J ends lost 0 bases and 4 bases respectively, with 16 bases between them. Germline lookup yields CDR1 SGDLS and CDR2 YYNGEE. The CDR3 runs 16 residues. This CDR3 reads CASSVARTGRAYGYTF. DNA for the CDR3: TGTGCCAGCAGCGTAGCTCGGACCGGGAGAGCCTATGGCTACACCTTC.

The rearrangement uses TRBV7-9 and TRBJ1-2, with 10 bases lining up with TRBD1. The germline gives CDR1 SEHNR, CDR2 FQNEAQ (reference sequence). Trimming removed 0 bases from V and 2 bases from J; junction bases left unmatched: 0. The CDR3 has 15 residues. The CDR3 coding sequence is TGTGCCAGCAGCTTAGCGACAGGGGGCAACTATGGCTACACCTTC. It codes for CASSLATGGNYGYTF.

The chain employs TRBV19 and TRBJ2-1, with D possibly being TRBD2 (7 bases). This CDR3 is built from 15 residues. V was cut by 2 bases and J by 6 bases, with 14 bases left in between. Germline-derived CDR1 and CDR2 are LNHDA and SQIVND (reference sequence). The CDR3 DNA sequence: TGTGCCAGTAGTATATTTGCGGGGGCTCGCAATGAGCAGTTCTTC. Encoded protein: CASSIFAGARNEQFF.

The chain joins TRBV30 to TRBJ2-3; D not certain. The V and J ends lost 2 bases and 2 bases respectively, with 17 bases between them. This CDR3 is 16 amino acids long. Germline CDR1 reads GTSNPN; CDR2 reads SVGIG (reference sequence). CDR3 DNA: TGTGCCTGGAGTACCCTTCCTCGTCAAGCCACAGATACGCAGTATTTT. It yields the protein CAWSTLPRQATDTQYF.

The V call is TRBV13, the J call TRBJ2-6; TRBD2 matches 7 bases. Germline V lookup: CDR1 PRHDT, CDR2 FYEKMQ (reference sequence). V dropped 4 bases and J dropped 2; count of bases not matched to a gene: 14. The CDR3 sequence is 19 residues long. CDR3 in amino acids: CASSSGGEGNFAGANVLTF. The CDR3 region has the DNA TGTGCCAGCAGCTCTGGCGGGGAGGGAAACTTTGCTGGGGCCAACGTCCTGACTTTC.

The genes are TRBV6-5 and TRBJ2-7; perhaps TRBD2 as D (6 bases). From germline, CDR1 is MNHEY and CDR2 SVGAGI. Trimming took 6 bases from V and 4 from J, leaving 13 bases between them. The length of the CDR3 is 13 residues. The CDR3 reads CASSLREAYEQYF. The CDR3 DNA reads as TGTGCCAGCAGCCTTAGGGAGGCTTACGAGCAGTACTTC.

V gene TRBV7-9 combines with J gene TRBJ2-7, with D maybe TRBD1 (6 bases). CDR1 and CDR2 (germline): SEHNR, FQNEAQ (reference sequence). CDR3 length: 19 amino acids. The V and J ends lost 2 bases and 1 base respectively, with 24 bases between them. The CDR3 bases are TGTGCCAGCAGCTTAAAGGAGTTGGGAAAAACAGGGATGTCCTACGAGCAGTACTTC. Its translation: CASSLKELGKTGMSYEQYF. Supplemented by reference TRBV7-9 and TRBJ2-7, the full variable domain reads DTGVSQNPRHKITKRGQNVTFRCDPISEHNRLYWYRQTLGQGPEFLTYFQNEAQLEKSRLLSDRFSAERPKGSFSTLEIQRTEQGDSAMYLCASSLKELGKTGMSYEQYFGPGTRLTVT.

V usage is TRBV5-4 and J usage is TRBJ1-6, with 7 bases identical to TRBD1. The germline V gene encodes CDR1 SGHNT and CDR2 YYREEE (reference sequence). The CDR3 is made up of 15 amino acids. The ends lost 3 bases at V and 6 bases at J; junction bases unmatched: 6. CDR3 residues: CASSSGGTVNSPLHF. The CDR3 region has the DNA TGTGCCAGCAGCTCGGGCGGGACAGTTAATTCACCCCTCCACTTT.

CDR3 coding DNA: TGCAGCGCTTCGTCCTACAATGAGCAGTTCTTC. Amino acid sequence: CSASSYNEQFF. The chain employs TRBV29-1 and TRBJ2-1, with D unclear. Per germline, CDR1 SQVTM and CDR2 ANQGSEA. CDR3 size: 11 residues. Trimming pared 7 bases from V and 1 base from J, leaving 5 bases between.

In the case of this clone: Germline is not matched at one junction end, which may reflect a read error. The chain joins TRBV2 to TRBJ1-4; D unresolved. The CDR3 loop spans 16 amino acids. CDR1 and CDR2 from the germline V gene are SNHLY and FYNNEI. CDR3 residues: CASNLWTGTTNEKLFF. CDR3 DNA sequence: TGTGCCAGCAACCTCTGGACGGGCACAACTAATGAAAAATTGTTTTTT.

The chain combines TRBV29-1 with TRBJ1-2; D ambiguous. Trimming stripped 2 bases from V and 3 bases from J, with 4 bases between. The CDR3 is 11 amino acids. Germline V gene sequence: CDR1 SQVTM, CDR2 ANQGSEA. The CDR3 DNA is TGCAGCGTTGAACAGGACTATGGCTACACCTTC. It codes for CSVEQDYGYTF.

The chain links TRBV7-2 to TRBJ1-2; the D is unclear. Germline V gene data show CDR1 as SGHTA and CDR2 as FQGNSA. The CDR3 is 15 amino acids. Trimming took off 3 bases at V and 1 base at J, with 12 bases between the two ends. The chain's CDR3 is CASSFGRGINYGYTF. CDR3 coding DNA: TGTGCCAGCAGCTTCGGTCGGGGAATTAACTATGGCTACACCTTC.

In nucleotides, the CDR3 is TGTGCCAGCAGCCCTTCAGACAGGGTGAACACTGAAGCTTTCTTT. Translation gives CASSPSDRVNTEAFF. This chain uses TRBV3-1 (or the pseudogene TRBV3-2) with TRBJ1-1, with 7 bases identical to TRBD1. Germline CDR1 reads LGHDT; CDR2 reads YNNKEL (reference sequence). J gave up 0 bases and V 4 bases, and 5 bases lay outside the gene matches. The CDR3 consists of 15 residues.

The chain employs TRBV5-1 and TRBJ2-3; the D is unclear. From germline, CDR1 is SGHRS and CDR2 YFSETQ. Trimming pared 0 bases from V and 2 bases from J, leaving 13 bases between. This CDR3 spans 16 amino acids. CDR3 nucleotides: TGCGCCAGCAGCTTGGTAGTCAGTAGATACACAGATACGCAGTATTTT. Encoded protein: CASSLVVSRYTDTQYF.

This clone was counted between two and nine times. This chain links TRBV14 with TRBJ2-3; perhaps D is TRBD1 or TRBD2 (5 bases each). CDR1 SGHDN and CDR2 FVKESK come from the germline V gene. The CDR3 consists of 12 residues. Deletions cut 4 bases from V and 7 bases from J, with 9 bases between. This CDR3 reads CASSPGRYTQYF. The CDR3 DNA sequence: TGTGCCAGCAGCCCGGGGCGGTATACGCAGTATTTT.